Presented here are 26 T cell receptor beta chains from one specimen sequenced in a study of cytomegalovirus exposure and HLA in healthy donors. Profiled with immunoSEQ multiplex PCR; TCRdb holds only in-frame clones, not every one. Of about 120,000 clones in the sample, about nine tenths were seen once. Material: PBMCs. The origin of the receptors is a man between 18 and 35 years old in good health and CMV-seronegative.

The rearrangement joins TRBV18 to TRBJ1-1; D remains unclear. The CDR3 runs to 14 residues. V gave up 3 bases and J gave up 0 bases, with 8 bases separating them. The V gene's germline CDR1 is KGHSH and CDR2 LQKENI. The CDR3 here is CASSPAPMNTEAFF. CDR3 DNA sequence: TGTGCCAGCTCACCGGCACCCATGAACACTGAAGCTTTCTTT.

This clone was found once. The gene calls are TRBV28 and TRBJ2-7, with a weak D call TRBD2 (6 bases). Germline values: CDR1 MDHEN, CDR2 SYDVKM. The CDR3 has 13 amino acids. Trimming left V 10 bases short and J 0 bases short, with 13 bases between. The CDR3 spells CANSQGGSYEQYF. CDR3 bases: TGTGCCAACTCTCAGGGAGGCTCCTACGAGCAGTACTTC.

The rearrangement uses TRBV6-5 and TRBJ2-1, with TRBD2 as a possible D gene (5 bases). V was shortened by 0 bases and J by 4 bases, with 10 bases between the two germline ends. The CDR3 contains 15 residues. The germline CDR1 and CDR2 sequences are MNHEY and SVGAGI. The DNA of the CDR3 is TGTGCCAGCAGTTACTCGAGGAGCGGTTACAATGAGCAGTTCTTC. Its protein is CASSYSRSGYNEQFF.

This chain links TRBV28 with TRBJ1-5, with D maybe TRBD1 (5 bases). The V and J ends lost 6 bases and 2 bases respectively, with 14 bases between them. The CDR3 totals 15 residues. Germline V gene sequence: CDR1 MDHEN, CDR2 SYDVKM. The CDR3, as DNA: TGTGCCAGCAGCCCCGGGACTTGGGGCAATCAGCCCCAGCATTTT. The encoded protein is CASSPGTWGNQPQHF. Drawing the rest from reference TRBV28 and TRBJ1-5, the complete variable domain is DVKVTQSSRYLVKRTGEKVFLECVQDMDHENMFWYRQDPGLGLRLIYFSYDVKMKEKGDIPEGYSVSREKKERFSLILESASTNQTSMYLCASSPGTWGNQPQHFGDGTRLSIL.

V and J are TRBV5-4 and TRBJ1-1; D call uncertain. This CDR3 spans 18 amino acids. Looked up from germline, CDR1 is SGHNT and CDR2 is YYREEE (reference sequence). Trimming took 1 base from V and 1 from J, leaving 20 bases between them. CDR3: CASSLRVGRPASNTEAFF. Here the CDR3 DNA reads TGTGCCAGCAGCTTGCGAGTGGGCAGGCCTGCTTCGAACACTGAAGCTTTCTTT. Based on the CDR3 plus reference TRBV5-4 and TRBJ1-1, the full variable domain is ETGVTQSPTHLIKTRGQQVTLRCSSQSGHNTVSWYQQALGQGPQFIFQYYREEENGRGNFPPRFSGLQFPNYSSELNVNALELDDSALYLCASSLRVGRPASNTEAFFGQGTRLTVV.

This chain uses TRBV19 with TRBJ1-2; the D gene is possibly TRBD1 (5 bases). There are 15 residues in the CDR3. From germline, CDR1 is LNHDA and CDR2 SQIVND (reference sequence). The V end was cut by 3 bases, the J end by 6 bases, with 17 bases between. The CDR3 loop is CASSIARPGHNGYTF. CDR3 nucleotide sequence: TGTGCCAGTAGTATTGCTCGGCCAGGGCATAATGGCTACACCTTC.

The V and J genes are TRBV5-1 and TRBJ2-2; 9 bases match TRBD2. The V and J ends lost 0 bases and 2 bases, in that order; junction bases with no gene match: 5. Germline V gives CDR1 SGHRS, CDR2 YFSETQ. CDR3 length: 17 residues. The chain's CDR3 is CASSLAVAGANTGELFF. CDR3 DNA: TGCGCCAGCAGCTTGGCCGTAGCGGGGGCTAACACCGGGGAGCTGTTTTTT.

The chain uses TRBV6-5 and TRBJ2-1; the match to TRBD2 covers 7 bases. Trimming took 2 bases from V and 9 from J; bases not matched to a gene: 10. Germline CDR1 reads MNHEY; CDR2 reads SVGAGI. This CDR3 has 15 residues. In DNA, the CDR3 is TGTGCCAGCAGTTACGGGGGGGACTTTCGGAGTGAGCAGTTCTTC. It translates to CASSYGGDFRSEQFF.

In this sample, this clone turned up many times. The chain carries TRBV6-5 and TRBJ2-7, with TRBD1 matching over 8 bases. The V gene end was trimmed by 5 bases and the J gene end by 2 bases; junction bases not matched to a gene: 5. The CDR3 covers 14 residues. From germline, CDR1 is MNHEY and CDR2 SVGAGI. The CDR3 DNA reads as TGTGCCAGCAGTCCGGGACAGGTACCCTACGAGCAGTACTTC. Translation: CASSPGQVPYEQYF.

The chain joins TRBV28 to TRBJ1-2, with D possibly TRBD1 on 6 matching bases. The CDR3 contains 13 residues. Germline assignment: CDR1 MDHEN and CDR2 SYDVKM. Trimming pared 6 bases from V and 8 bases from J, leaving 16 bases between. The CDR3 region is CASRPQGTYGYTF. The CDR3 nucleotides read TGTGCCAGCAGGCCACAGGGAACCTACGGCTACACCTTC.

This chain links TRBV11-2 with TRBJ2-2; TRBD1 matches 9 bases. J was trimmed by 5 bases and V by 4 bases; bases with no gene match: 2. CDR1 and CDR2 from the germline V gene are SGHAT and FQNNGV. This CDR3 region has 14 residues. CDR3 bases: TGTGCCAGCAGCTGGGGGACAGGGACCGGGGAGCTGTTTTTT. It translates to CASSWGTGTGELFF.

The gene calls are TRBV27 and TRBJ1-3; 7 nucleotides agree with TRBD1. Germline V gene data show CDR1 as MNHEY and CDR2 as SMNVEV (reference sequence). The length of the CDR3 is 14 residues. V dropped 5 bases and J dropped 8; count of bases not matched to a gene: 9. The CDR3 loop reads CASSLGQDSDTIYF. The CDR3 DNA follows: TGTGCCAGCAGTCTAGGACAGGACTCAGACACCATATATTTT.

V usage is TRBV5-1 and J usage is TRBJ2-1; 7 nucleotides line up with TRBD2. This CDR3 contains 16 residues. J lost 1 base, V lost 4 bases, and 8 bases had no gene match. Per germline, CDR1 SGHRS and CDR2 YFSETQ. The CDR3, as DNA: TGCGCCAGCAGCGCCGTAAGCGGGGCATCCTACAATGAGCAGTTCTTC. It translates to CASSAVSGASYNEQFF.

The V call is TRBV6-5, the J call TRBJ1-4; TRBD1 agrees at 7 bases. This CDR3 spans 13 amino acids. Germline CDR1 MNHEY, CDR2 SVGAGI. V lost 5 bases to trimming and J lost 5 bases; unmatched junction nucleotides: 2. The CDR3 region is CASSRGQNEKLFF. In nucleotides, the CDR3 is TGTGCCAGCAGTCGGGGACAGAATGAAAAACTGTTTTTT.

This clone was picked up a small number of times. The chain has TRBV28 and TRBJ1-5; D is unresolved. In germline, CDR1 is MDHEN, CDR2 SYDVKM. The CDR3 covers 11 residues. Trimming shortened V by 5 bases and J by 4 bases, and 3 bases separated the two germline ends. The CDR3 here is CASSTNQPQHF. CDR3 sequence (DNA): TGTGCCAGCAGTACAAATCAGCCCCAGCATTTT.

The rearrangement uses TRBV27 and TRBJ2-3; 7 bases agree with TRBD2. Trimming removed 3 bases from V and 1 base from J; junction bases left unmatched: 4. The CDR3 covers 15 residues. Germline loops: CDR1 MNHEY, CDR2 SMNVEV (reference sequence). In nucleotides, the CDR3 is TGTGCCAGCAGTTTCTTTGCGGGGGGCACAGATACGCAGTATTTT. The encoded protein is CASSFFAGGTDTQYF.

The chain couples TRBV4-3 to TRBJ2-2; TRBD1 matches 7 bases. The CDR3 is 16 amino acids. Germline V gene lookup returns CDR1 LGHNA and CDR2 YSLEER. The ends lost 4 bases at V and 0 bases at J; junction bases unmatched: 5. The CDR3, as DNA: TGCGCCAGCAGCCTCCTTAGGGGGCCGAACACCGGGGAGCTGTTTTTT. Its translation: CASSLLRGPNTGELFF.

V is TRBV6-1 and J is TRBJ2-6; D remains unclear. The CDR3 has 15 amino acids. Per germline, CDR1 MNHNS and CDR2 SASEGT. Trimming removed 4 bases from V and 6 bases from J, with 13 bases in between. CDR3 sequence (DNA): TGTGCCAGCAGTGTCCCGGGTCTGGAGGCCAACGTCCTGACTTTC. Its protein product is CASSVPGLEANVLTF.

This clone was detected once. The V gene is TRBV5-5, the J gene TRBJ2-7; the D is unclear. The CDR3 length is 16 residues. Trimming removed 1 base from V and 0 bases from J, with 14 bases in between. CDR1 and CDR2 (germline): SGHKS, YYEKEE (reference sequence). The CDR3 sequence is CASSLRWSVSSYEQYF. CDR3 nucleotide sequence: TGTGCCAGCAGCTTGCGTTGGTCTGTGAGCTCCTACGAGCAGTACTTC.

The chain links TRBV2 to TRBJ2-7; TRBD1 is a possible D gene (6 bases). The CDR3 length is 14 residues. Germline loops: CDR1 SNHLY, CDR2 FYNNEI. Trimming took 6 bases from V and 6 from J, leaving 18 bases between them. The CDR3, as DNA: TGTGCCAGCAGGTCCCGGGACATCCCGGGCGAGCAGTACTTC. Translation: CASRSRDIPGEQYF.

The V gene is TRBV4-2, the J gene TRBJ1-1; D not certain. The CDR3 consists of 15 residues. V was shortened by 4 bases and J by 4 bases, with 16 bases between the two germline ends. The germline gives CDR1 LGHNA, CDR2 YNFKEQ. For the CDR3, the DNA is TGTGCCAGCAGCCCTCAGTCGGAGGCCGTCACTGAAGCTTTCTTT. This translates into CASSPQSEAVTEAFF.

This rearrangement joins TRBV2 to TRBJ1-1; the D is unclear. Germline V gene data show CDR1 as SNHLY and CDR2 as FYNNEI. There are 14 residues in the CDR3. V was pared by 7 bases and J by 0 bases, with 12 bases between. Written as DNA, the CDR3 is TGTGCCAGCATGACAAACGGGGTGAACACTGAAGCTTTCTTT. Its protein is CASMTNGVNTEAFF.

DNA of the CDR3: TGCGCCAGCAGTGAGTCCTGGCAGGGGGCCTACGAGCAGTACTTC. It codes for CASSESWQGAYEQYF. The chain employs TRBV10-2 and TRBJ2-7; 7 positions match TRBD1. V trimming: 0 bases; J trimming: 2 bases; junction bases outside the gene matches: 4. This CDR3 has 15 residues. Per germline, CDR1 WSHSY and CDR2 SAAADI.

The chain recombines TRBV6-5 with TRBJ2-7, with TRBD1 identical over 7 bases. J gave up 4 bases and V 6 bases, and 3 bases lay outside the gene matches. There are 12 residues in the CDR3. Per germline, CDR1 MNHEY and CDR2 SVGAGI. The chain's CDR3 is CASRGDRYEQYF. The CDR3 bases are TGTGCCAGCAGGGGGGACAGATACGAGCAGTACTTC.

The rearrangement uses TRBV28 and TRBJ1-2; tentative D call: TRBD1 (6 bases). Per germline, CDR1 MDHEN and CDR2 SYDVKM. Trimming pared 2 bases from V and 6 bases from J, leaving 19 bases between. The CDR3 contains 16 residues. CDR3 DNA: TGTGCCAGCAGTTTACACACAGACAGGTTTCTGGATGGCTACACCTTC. Protein sequence: CASSLHTDRFLDGYTF.

The rearrangement uses TRBV28 and TRBJ1-2, with D perhaps TRBD1 (5 bases). V was clipped by 4 bases and J by 0 bases, with 12 bases between them. The CDR3 spans 15 residues. Germline CDR1 MDHEN, CDR2 SYDVKM. CDR3 coding DNA: TGTGCCAGCAGTTACCTCCGGGGGACTAACTATGGCTACACCTTC. It yields the protein CASSYLRGTNYGYTF.